These T cell receptor beta chains were read from a single sample in a study of cytomegalovirus exposure and HLA in healthy donors. The protocol was immunoSEQ multiplex PCR, while the TCRdb copy is restricted to in-frame clones and leaves out a portion. The table has 150,000 to 200,000 clones, 81% seen once. The material sequenced was PBMCs. The receptors originated from a man between 18 and 35 years old in good health and CMV-seronegative. Both conserved end residues are part of each CDR3. The D gene is left open where the match is weak. The size field is filled for only some rows; it gives once, few, many or a size class.

V gene	D gene	J gene	clone size	CDR3 DNA	CDR3 protein
TRBV6-4	NA	TRBJ2-6	few	TGTGCCAGCAGTGACTCGACATCTGGGGCCAACGTCCTGACTTTC	CASSDSTSGANVLTF
TRBV6-6	TRBD1	TRBJ2-5	NA	TGTGCCAGCAGTTACTTTCGGGGGACAGGCAAAGAGACCCAGTACTTC	CASSYFRGTGKETQYF
TRBV30	TRBD2	TRBJ2-7	NA	TGTGCCTGGAGTGTCGGCCTAGCGGGAGTCGAGCAGTACTTC	CAWSVGLAGVEQYF
TRBV9	NA	TRBJ2-3	NA	TGTGCCAGCAGCGGCGGGACTGCACGCACAGATACGCAGTATTTT	CASSGGTARTDTQYF
TRBV7-9	TRBD1	TRBJ2-7	once	TGTGCCAGCAGCACGACAGGGGCTCGGGACGAGCAGTACTTC	CASSTTGARDEQYF
TRBV19	TRBD1	TRBJ2-2	NA	TGTGCCAGTAAGGGGGTATGGAACAGGGGGCCCACGAACACCGGGGAGCTGTTTTTT	CASKGVWNRGPTNTGELFF
TRBV19	TRBD2	TRBJ2-1	NA	TGTGCCAGTACCCCAAGCGGGGGGTTTTACAATGAGCAGTTCTTC	CASTPSGGFYNEQFF
TRBV12-5	TRBD1	TRBJ1-2	few	TGTGCTAGTGGTTTGGTCCTCGGGACAGGGAACTATGGCTACACCTTC	CASGLVLGTGNYGYTF
TRBV5-6	TRBD2	TRBJ2-3	NA	TGTGCCAGCAGCCCTACTAGCGGGACGCAGTATTTT	CASSPTSGTQYF
TRBV19	NA	TRBJ2-1	NA	TGTGCCAGTACCACCGGCCAACTAGTTAATGAGCAGTTCTTC	CASTTGQLVNEQFF
TRBV11-3	NA	TRBJ2-3	NA	TGTGCCAGCAGCTTAGAGAGGACAGAGAGCACAGATACGCAGTATTTT	CASSLERTESTDTQYF
TRBV5-4	NA	TRBJ1-2	NA	TGTGCCAGCAGGACTTCCAAGCGGAACTATGGCTACACCTTC	CASRTSKRNYGYTF
TRBV9	NA	TRBJ2-1	NA	TGTGCCAGCAGCGTCTTCCCCTACAATGAGCAGTTCTTC	CASSVFPYNEQFF
TRBV5-1	NA	TRBJ2-2	NA	TGCGCCAGCAGCATCACGGTATCCGGGGAGCTGTTTTTT	CASSITVSGELFF
TRBV10-2	NA	TRBJ1-1	few	TGCGCCAGCAGTGTGTCCCGGGAGGGAACTGAAGCTTTCTTT	CASSVSREGTEAFF
TRBV13	TRBD2	TRBJ2-7	NA	TGTGCCAGCAGCTTAGGCAGCGGGAGGCAACACGAGCAGTACTTC	CASSLGSGRQHEQYF
TRBV5-5	TRBD2	TRBJ2-3	NA	TGTGCCAGCAGCTTCCTGAGCGGGAGGGACACAGATACGCAGTATTTT	CASSFLSGRDTDTQYF
TRBV5-8	NA	TRBJ2-1	NA	TGTGCCAGCAGCCCGCCGGAGGGGGCGAAACACAATGAGCAGTTCTTC	CASSPPEGAKHNEQFF
TRBV18	NA	TRBJ2-7	NA	TGTGCCAGCTTCGGGACTCCTTCCGAGCAGTACTTC	CASFGTPSEQYF
TRBV7-7	TRBD1	TRBJ2-1	NA	TGTGCTAGCAGCTTAGCATATCTCGGACAGGCGGGTTTGCATGAGCAGTTCTTC	CASSLAYLGQAGLHEQFF
TRBV6-6	TRBD1	TRBJ2-7	NA	TGTGCCAGCAGGACGGGACAGGGGTTCTACGAGCAGTACTTC	CASRTGQGFYEQYF
TRBV7-7	NA	TRBJ1-4	once	TGTGCTAGCAGCTTTCCAGGGAATGAAAAACTGTTTTTT	CASSFPGNEKLFF
TRBV19	NA	TRBJ2-7	NA	TGTGCCAGTAGTCCAAGGGGGGGGCCCTACGAGCAGTACTTC	CASSPRGGPYEQYF